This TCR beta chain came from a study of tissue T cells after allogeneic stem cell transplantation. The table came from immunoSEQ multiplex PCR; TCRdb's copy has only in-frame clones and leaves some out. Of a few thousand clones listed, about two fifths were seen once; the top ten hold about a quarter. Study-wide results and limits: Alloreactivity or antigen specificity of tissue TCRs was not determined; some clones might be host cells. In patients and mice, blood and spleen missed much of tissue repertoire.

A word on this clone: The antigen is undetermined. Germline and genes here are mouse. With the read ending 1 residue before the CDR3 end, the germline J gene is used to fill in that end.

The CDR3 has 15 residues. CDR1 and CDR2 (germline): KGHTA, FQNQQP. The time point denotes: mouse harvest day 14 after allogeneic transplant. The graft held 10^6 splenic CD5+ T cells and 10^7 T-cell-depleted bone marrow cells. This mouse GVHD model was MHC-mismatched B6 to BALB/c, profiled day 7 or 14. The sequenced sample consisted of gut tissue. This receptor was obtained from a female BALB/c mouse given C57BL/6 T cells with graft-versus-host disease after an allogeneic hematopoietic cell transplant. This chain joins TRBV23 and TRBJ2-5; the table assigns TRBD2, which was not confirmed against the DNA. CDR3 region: CSSSQSWGAQDTQYF. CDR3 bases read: TGCTCCAGCAGTCAATCCTGGGGGGCTCAAGACACCCAGTAC.